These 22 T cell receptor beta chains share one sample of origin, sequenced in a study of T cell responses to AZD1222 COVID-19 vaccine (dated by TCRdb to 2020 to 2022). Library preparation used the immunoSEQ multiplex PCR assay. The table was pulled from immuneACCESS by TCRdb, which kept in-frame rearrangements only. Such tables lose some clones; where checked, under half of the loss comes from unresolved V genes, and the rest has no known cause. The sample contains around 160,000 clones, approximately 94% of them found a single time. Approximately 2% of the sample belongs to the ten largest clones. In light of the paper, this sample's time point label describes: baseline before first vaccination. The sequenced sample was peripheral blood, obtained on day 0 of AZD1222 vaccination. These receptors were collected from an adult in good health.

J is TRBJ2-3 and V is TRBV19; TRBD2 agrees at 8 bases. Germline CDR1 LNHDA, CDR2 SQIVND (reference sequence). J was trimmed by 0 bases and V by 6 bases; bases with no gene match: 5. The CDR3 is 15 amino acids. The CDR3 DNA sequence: TGTGCCAGTAGGATGACTAGCGCGAGCACAGATACGCAGTATTTT. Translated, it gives CASRMTSASTDTQYF.

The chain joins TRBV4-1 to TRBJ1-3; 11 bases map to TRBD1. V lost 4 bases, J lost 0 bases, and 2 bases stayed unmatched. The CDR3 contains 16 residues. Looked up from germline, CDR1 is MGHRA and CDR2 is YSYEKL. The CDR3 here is CASSLGQGVSGNTIYF. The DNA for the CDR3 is TGCGCCAGCAGCCTGGGACAGGGGGTCTCTGGAAACACCATATATTTT.

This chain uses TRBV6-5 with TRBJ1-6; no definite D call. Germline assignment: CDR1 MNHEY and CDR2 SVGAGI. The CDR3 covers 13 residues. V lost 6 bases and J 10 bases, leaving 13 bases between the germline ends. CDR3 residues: CASSSIENSPLHF. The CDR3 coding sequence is TGTGCCAGCAGCTCTATAGAGAACTCACCCCTCCACTTT.

CDR3 sequence: CATSSRGEGITEAFF. In DNA form, the CDR3 reads TGTGCCACCAGCTCCCGAGGGGAGGGGATCACTGAAGCTTTCTTT. The chain joins TRBV15 to TRBJ1-1; maybe TRBD1 (5 bases). Trimming left V 5 bases short and J 4 bases short, with 17 bases between. Per germline, CDR1 LNHNV and CDR2 YYDKDF (reference sequence). The CDR3 has 15 residues.

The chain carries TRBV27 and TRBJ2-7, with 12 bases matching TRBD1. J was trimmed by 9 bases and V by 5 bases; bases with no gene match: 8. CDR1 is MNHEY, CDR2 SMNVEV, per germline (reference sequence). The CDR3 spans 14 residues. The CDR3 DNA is TGTGCCAGCAGTCTGGGACAGGGGGCGATGGGGCAGTACTTC. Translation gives CASSLGQGAMGQYF.

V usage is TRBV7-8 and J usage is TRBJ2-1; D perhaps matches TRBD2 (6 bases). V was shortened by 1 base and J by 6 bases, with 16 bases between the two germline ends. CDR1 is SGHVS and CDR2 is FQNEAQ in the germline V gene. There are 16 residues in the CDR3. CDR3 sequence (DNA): TGTGCCAGCAGCTTAGGAGTTCGGGAGATCCCCAATGAGCAGTTCTTC. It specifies CASSLGVREIPNEQFF.

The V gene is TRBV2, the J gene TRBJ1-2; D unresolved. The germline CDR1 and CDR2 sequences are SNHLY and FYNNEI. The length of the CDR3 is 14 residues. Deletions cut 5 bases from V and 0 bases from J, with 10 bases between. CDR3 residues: CASSITFPNYGYTF. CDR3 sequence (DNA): TGTGCCAGCAGTATTACGTTTCCTAACTATGGCTACACCTTC.

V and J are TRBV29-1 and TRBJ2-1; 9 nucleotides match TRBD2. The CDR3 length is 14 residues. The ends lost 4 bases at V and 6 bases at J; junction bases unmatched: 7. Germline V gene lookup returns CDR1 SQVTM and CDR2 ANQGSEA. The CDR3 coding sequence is TGCAGCGTTGGGCAGACTAGCGGCCTCAATGAGCAGTTCTTC. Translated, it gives CSVGQTSGLNEQFF.

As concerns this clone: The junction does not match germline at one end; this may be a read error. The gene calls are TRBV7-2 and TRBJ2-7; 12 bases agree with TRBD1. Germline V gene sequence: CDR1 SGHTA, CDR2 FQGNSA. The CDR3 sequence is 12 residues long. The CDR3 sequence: CASSLSSGQGAF. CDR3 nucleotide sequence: TGTGCCAGCAGCTTAAGTTCGGGACAGGGGGCTTTC. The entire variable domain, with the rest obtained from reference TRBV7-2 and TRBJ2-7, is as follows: GAGVSQSPSNKVTEKGKDVELRCDPISGHTALYWYRQSLGQGLEFLIYFQGNSAPDKSGLPSDRFSAERTGGSVSTLTIQRTQQEDSAVYLCASSLSSGQGAFGPGTRLTVT.

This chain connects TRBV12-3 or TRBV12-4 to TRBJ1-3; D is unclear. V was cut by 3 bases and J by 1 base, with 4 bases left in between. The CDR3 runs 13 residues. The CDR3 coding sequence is TGTGCCAGCAGTTTTGGGTCTGGAAACACCATATATTTT. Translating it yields CASSFGSGNTIYF.

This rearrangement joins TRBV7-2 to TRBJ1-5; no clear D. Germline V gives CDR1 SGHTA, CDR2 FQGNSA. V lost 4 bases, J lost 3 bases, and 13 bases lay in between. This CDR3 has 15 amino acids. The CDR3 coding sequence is TGTGCCAGCAGCTCATTCGGGAGCTACAATCAGCCCCAGCATTTT. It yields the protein CASSSFGSYNQPQHF.

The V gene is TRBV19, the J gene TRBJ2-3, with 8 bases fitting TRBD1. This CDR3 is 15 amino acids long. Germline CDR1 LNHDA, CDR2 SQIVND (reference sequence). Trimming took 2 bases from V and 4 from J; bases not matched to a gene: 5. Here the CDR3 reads CASSIRQGLADTQYF. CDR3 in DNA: TGTGCCAGTAGTATACGACAGGGGTTGGCAGATACGCAGTATTTT. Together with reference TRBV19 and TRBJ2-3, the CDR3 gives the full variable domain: DGGITQSPKYLFRKEGQNVTLSCEQNLNHDAMYWYRQDPGQGLRLIYYSQIVNDFQKGDIAEGYSVSREKKESFPLTVTSAQKNPTAFYLCASSIRQGLADTQYFGPGTRLTVL.

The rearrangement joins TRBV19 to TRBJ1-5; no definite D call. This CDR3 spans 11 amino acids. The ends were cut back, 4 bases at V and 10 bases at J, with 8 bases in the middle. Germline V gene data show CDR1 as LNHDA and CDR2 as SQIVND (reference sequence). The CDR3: CASSSPGPQHF. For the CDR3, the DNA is TGTGCCAGTAGTAGTCCGGGACCCCAGCATTTT.

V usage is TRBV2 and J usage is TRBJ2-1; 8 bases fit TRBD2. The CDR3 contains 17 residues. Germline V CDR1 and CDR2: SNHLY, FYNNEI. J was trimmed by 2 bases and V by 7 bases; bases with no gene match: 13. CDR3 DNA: TGTGCCAGCATCGAGGGGGGCCCCGGGGGGGCCTACAATGAGCAGTTCTTC. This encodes CASIEGGPGGAYNEQFF.

CDR3 sequence: CASSLLGHSGNTIYF. The CDR3 nucleotides read TGTGCCAGCAGCTTATTGGGCCACTCTGGAAACACCATATATTTT. The chain uses TRBV7-6 and TRBJ1-3; D gene uncertain. The germline V and J ends were trimmed by 2 bases and 0 bases, with 8 bases remaining between them. Germline values: CDR1 SGHVS, CDR2 FNYEAQ. The CDR3 contains 15 residues.

The CDR3 reads CASSASQGAAEAFF. CDR3 in DNA: TGTGCCAGCAGCGCATCACAGGGGGCCGCTGAAGCTTTCTTT. The chain combines TRBV9 with TRBJ1-1; 9 positions agree with TRBD1. V was pared by 3 bases and J by 6 bases, with 6 bases of the junction left unmatched. From germline, CDR1 is SGDLS and CDR2 YYNGEE. This CDR3 is built from 14 residues.

This chain's CDR3 is CSVAQNLRETQYF. The CDR3 nucleotides are TGCAGCGTTGCCCAAAACTTGCGAGAGACCCAGTACTTC. This chain links TRBV29-1 with TRBJ2-5; D remains ambiguous. In germline, CDR1 is SQVTM, CDR2 ANQGSEA. With 4 bases removed from V and 4 bases from J, the gap between germline ends came to 13 bases. This CDR3 has 13 residues.

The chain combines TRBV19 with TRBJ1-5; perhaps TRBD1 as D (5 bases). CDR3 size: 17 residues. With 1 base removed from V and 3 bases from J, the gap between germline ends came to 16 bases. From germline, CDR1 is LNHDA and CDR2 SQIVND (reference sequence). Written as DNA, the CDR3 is TGTGCCAGTAGTATAGCAAGGGACCTGCGAATCAATCAGCCCCAGCATTTT. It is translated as CASSIARDLRINQPQHF.

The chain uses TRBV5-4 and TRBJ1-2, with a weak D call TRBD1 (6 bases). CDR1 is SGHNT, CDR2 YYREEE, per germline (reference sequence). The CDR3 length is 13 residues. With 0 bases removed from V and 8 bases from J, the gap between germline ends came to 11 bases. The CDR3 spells CASSLVTGDGYTF. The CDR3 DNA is TGTGCCAGCAGCTTGGTGACAGGTGACGGCTACACCTTC.

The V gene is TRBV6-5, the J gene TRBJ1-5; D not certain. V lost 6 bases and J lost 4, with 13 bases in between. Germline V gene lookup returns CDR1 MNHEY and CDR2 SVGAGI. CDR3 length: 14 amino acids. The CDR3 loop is CASRRVSRNQPQHF. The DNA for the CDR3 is TGTGCCAGCAGACGAGTCTCCCGAAATCAGCCCCAGCATTTT.

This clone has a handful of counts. This CDR3 is CASSGFHWGNQPQHF. The CDR3 DNA reads TGCGCCAGCAGCGGTTTCCATTGGGGCAATCAGCCCCAGCATTTT. This sequence joins TRBV10-1 and TRBJ1-5; D not resolved. CDR3 length equals 15 residues. Trimming took 6 bases from V and 2 from J, leaving 14 bases between them. The germline V gene encodes CDR1 WNHNN and CDR2 SYGVQD (reference sequence).

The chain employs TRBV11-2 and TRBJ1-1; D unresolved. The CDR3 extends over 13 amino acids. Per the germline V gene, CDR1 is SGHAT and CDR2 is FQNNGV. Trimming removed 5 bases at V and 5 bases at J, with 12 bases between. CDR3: CASSLRLGTEAFF. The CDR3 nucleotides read TGTGCCAGCAGCCTTCGCCTGGGAACTGAAGCTTTCTTT.